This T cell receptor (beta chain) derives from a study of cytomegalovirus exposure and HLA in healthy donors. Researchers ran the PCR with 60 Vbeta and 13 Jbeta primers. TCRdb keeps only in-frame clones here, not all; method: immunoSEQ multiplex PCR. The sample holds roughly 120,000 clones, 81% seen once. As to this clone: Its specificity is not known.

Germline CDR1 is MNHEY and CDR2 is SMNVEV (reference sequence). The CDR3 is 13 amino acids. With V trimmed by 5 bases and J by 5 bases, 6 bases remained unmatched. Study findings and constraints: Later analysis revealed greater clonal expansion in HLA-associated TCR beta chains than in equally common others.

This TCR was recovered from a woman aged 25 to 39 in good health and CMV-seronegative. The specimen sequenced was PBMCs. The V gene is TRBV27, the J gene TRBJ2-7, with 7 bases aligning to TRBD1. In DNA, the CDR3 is TGTGCCAGCAGTGATGCCGACAGGGACGAGCAGTACTTC. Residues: CASSDADRDEQYF.